The 2 T cell receptor beta chains listed next were all sequenced from one sample in a study of blood T cells in healthy people across ages. It was with a sample-barcoded 5' primer and a J-beta primer mix that a second PCR of roughly 6 to 12 cycles was run. TCRdb re-derived calls from the 5' RACE reads in MiXCR, one entry per CDR3 protein. The data hold roughly 700,000 distinct CDR3 sequences, with 49% observed a single time. The sequencing sample was made of blood. The receptors shown here come from a woman in her sixties in good health.

This clonotype was found many times. The J gene is TRBJ1-2, the V gene TRBV12-3 or TRBV12-4, with D uncertain. This CDR3 has 13 residues. The V end was cut by 3 bases, the J end by 4 bases, with 9 bases between. CDR3 loop: CASSLSTGYGYTF. The CDR3 bases are TGTGCCAGCAGTTTGTCGACGGGCTATGGCTACACCTTC.

The chain combines TRBV28 with TRBJ2-4; unclear D gene. Per the germline V gene, CDR1 is MDHEN and CDR2 is SYDVKM. V was cut by 5 bases and J by 5 bases, with 7 bases left in between. The CDR3 has 12 residues. CDR3 bases: TGTGCCAGCAGTGCAGGACAAAACATTCAGTACTTC. The encoded protein is CASSAGQNIQYF.